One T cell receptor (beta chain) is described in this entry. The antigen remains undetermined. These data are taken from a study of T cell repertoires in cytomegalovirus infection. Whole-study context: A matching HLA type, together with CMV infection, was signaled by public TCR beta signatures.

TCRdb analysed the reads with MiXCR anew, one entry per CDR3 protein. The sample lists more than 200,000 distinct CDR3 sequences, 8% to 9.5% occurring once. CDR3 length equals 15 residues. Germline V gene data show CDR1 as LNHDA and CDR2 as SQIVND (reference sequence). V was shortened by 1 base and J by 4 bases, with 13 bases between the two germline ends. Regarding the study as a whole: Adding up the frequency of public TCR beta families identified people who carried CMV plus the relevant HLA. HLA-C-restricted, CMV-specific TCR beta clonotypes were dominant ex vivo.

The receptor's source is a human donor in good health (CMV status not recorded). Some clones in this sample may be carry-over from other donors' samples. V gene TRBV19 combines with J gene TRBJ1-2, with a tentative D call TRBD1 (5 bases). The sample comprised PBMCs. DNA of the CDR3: TGTGCCAGTAGTATAGCACAGGTTCCTCGCTATGGCTACACCTTC. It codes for CASSIAQVPRYGYTF.